This TCR beta chain was obtained from a study of Graves' ophthalmopathy and Graves' hyperthyroidism. In its sample, this clonotype was seen many times. Transcripts of RNA were the source for amplifying TCR beta CDR3 regions. HTBI primers primed a first-round RT-PCR, and a second-round multiplex PCR followed. TCRdb passed the multiplex PCR reads through MiXCR, listing each CDR3 protein once. The data show 220,000 or so distinct CDR3 sequences, approximately 21% seen once. From germline, CDR1 is SGHTA and CDR2 FQGNSA. The ends lost 3 bases at V and 6 bases at J; junction bases unmatched: 3. The CDR3 covers 13 residues.

The rearrangement uses TRBV7-2 and TRBJ2-5, with TRBD1 identical over 8 bases. The receptor's source is a woman aged 45-65 years with Graves' ophthalmopathy. Sequenced material: peripheral blood. CDR3 coding DNA: TGTGCCAGCAGCTTGGACAGGGCGAAGACCCAGTACTTC. Encoded protein: CASSLDRAKTQYF. The full variable domain, rest sourced from reference TRBV7-2 and TRBJ2-5, is GAGVSQSPSNKVTEKGKDVELRCDPISGHTALYWYRQSLGQGLEFLIYFQGNSAPDKSGLPSDRFSAERTGGSVSTLTIQRTQQEDSAVYLCASSLDRAKTQYFGPGTRLLVL.